This TCR beta chain comes out of a study of cytomegalovirus exposure and HLA in healthy donors. With regard to this clone: Its target is unknown.

CDR3 size: 12 residues. Germline V gene lookup returns CDR1 MGHDK and CDR2 SYGVNS. V was cut by 4 bases and J by 2 bases, with 5 bases left in between. The table came from immunoSEQ multiplex PCR; TCRdb's copy has only in-frame clones and leaves some out. The sample consists of 100,000 to 150,000 clones, about nine tenths of them appearing once. The study, taken as a whole, reports: Under in vitro conditions, a few CMV-associated chains were confirmed as specific for CMV antigens.

The donors were part of the validation cohort, which consisted of more than 90 subjects and was separate from the first cohort of 666 subjects. Sequencing was carried out using PBMCs. The rearrangement uses TRBV25-1 and TRBJ2-5; D unclear. The sequence was collected from a man aged 30 to 45 in good health and CMV-seronegative. CDR3 amino acids: CASSVPQETQYF. The CDR3 region has the DNA TGTGCCAGCAGTGTCCCACAAGAGACCCAGTACTTC.